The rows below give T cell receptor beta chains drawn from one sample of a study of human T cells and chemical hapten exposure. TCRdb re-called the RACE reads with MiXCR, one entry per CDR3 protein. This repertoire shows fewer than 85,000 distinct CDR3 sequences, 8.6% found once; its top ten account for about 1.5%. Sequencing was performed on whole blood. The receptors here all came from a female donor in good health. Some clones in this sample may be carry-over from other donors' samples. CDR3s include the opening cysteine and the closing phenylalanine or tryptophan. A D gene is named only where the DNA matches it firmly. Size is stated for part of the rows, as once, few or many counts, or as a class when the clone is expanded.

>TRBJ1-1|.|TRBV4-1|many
TGCGCCAGCAGCCAAGTCCGTTGGGGAGCTGAAGCTTTCTTT
CASSQVRWGAEAFF
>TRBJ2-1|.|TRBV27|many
TGTGCCAGCAGTTTAGGGCCAGGGGTTCTCACCTCCTACAATGAGCAGTTCTTC
CASSLGPGVLTSYNEQFF
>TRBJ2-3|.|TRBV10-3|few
TGTGCCATCAGTGCTGCGGGGAGCACAGATACGCAGTATTTT
CAISAAGSTDTQYF
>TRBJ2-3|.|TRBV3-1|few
TGTGCCAGCAGCCCCCCGGGAGAGGGCACAGATACGCAGTATTTT
CASSPPGEGTDTQYF
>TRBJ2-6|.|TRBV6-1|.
TGTGCCAGCAGCCCGAAGCGGGCTCCCTCTGGGGCCAACGTCCTGACTTTC
CASSPKRAPSGANVLTF
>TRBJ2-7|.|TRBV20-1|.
TGCAGTGCTAGGCACAGATTCTACGAGCAGTACTTC
CSARHRFYEQYF
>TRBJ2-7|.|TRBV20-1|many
TGCAGTGCAAGCCAGGGGACCCGCTACGAGCAGTACTTC
CSASQGTRYEQYF
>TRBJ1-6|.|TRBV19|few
TGTGCCAGTAGTATCTTGGTGGGGCCGGGACGGAACTCACCCCTCCACTTT
CASSILVGPGRNSPLHF
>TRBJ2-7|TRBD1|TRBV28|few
TGTGCCAGCAGTATGGCGGGACAGGGGGCCTACGAGCAGTACTTC
CASSMAGQGAYEQYF
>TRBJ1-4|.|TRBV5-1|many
TGCGCCAGCAGCCCCCGGGACGGAGATAATGAAAAACTGTTTTTT
CASSPRDGDNEKLFF
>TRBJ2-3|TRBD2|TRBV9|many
TGTGCCAGCAGCGTAATCGCTAGCGGGGGGATAGATACGCAGTATTTT
CASSVIASGGIDTQYF
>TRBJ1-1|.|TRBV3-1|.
TGTGCCAGCAGCCAAGATCTTACGGCTTTCTTT
CASSQDLTAFF
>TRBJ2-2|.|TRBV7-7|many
TGTGCCAGCAGCCCCCACCCGATGGGAACCGGGGAGCTGTTTTTT
CASSPHPMGTGELFF
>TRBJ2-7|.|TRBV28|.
TGTGCCAGCAGTTTTTACACAGGAACTGAGCAGCAGTACTTC
CASSFYTGTEQQYF
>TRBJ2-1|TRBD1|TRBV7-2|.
TGTGCCAGCAGAAAGGGGGGTTGGTCAGGGGGCGTCCCGAATCAGTATGAGCAGTTCTTC
CASRKGGWSGGVPNQYEQFF
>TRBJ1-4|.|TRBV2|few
TGTGCCAGCAGTCCTTGGGACCGCATGGATGCAACTAATGAAAAACTGTTTTTT
CASSPWDRMDATNEKLFF
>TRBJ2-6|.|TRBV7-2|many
TGTGCCAGCAGCCCCACTATCGCGGGGGCCAACGTCCTGACTTTC
CASSPTIAGANVLTF
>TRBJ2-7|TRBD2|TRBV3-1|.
TGTGCCAGCAGCCAAGGGACTAGCGGGTACGAGCAGTACTTC
CASSQGTSGYEQYF
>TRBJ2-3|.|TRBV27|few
TGTGCCAGCAACCGGGGGCCAGGAAGCACAGATACGCAGTATTTT
CASNRGPGSTDTQYF
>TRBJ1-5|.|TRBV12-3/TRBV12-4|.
TGTGCCAGCAGGGATGGACGGAATAGCAATCAGCCCCAGCATTTT
CASRDGRNSNQPQHF
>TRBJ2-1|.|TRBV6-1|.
TGTGCCAGCGTCCGACTACTTGCGGCCTACAATGAGCAGTTCTTC
CASVRLLAAYNEQFF
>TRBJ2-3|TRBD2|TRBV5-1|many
TGCGCCAGCAGCTCTGGACTAGCGGGGGACCTCGACACAGATACGCAGTATTTT
CASSSGLAGDLDTDTQYF
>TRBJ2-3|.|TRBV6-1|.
TGTGCCAGCAGTGAAGGCTGGGGAGATACGCAGTATTTT
CASSEGWGDTQYF
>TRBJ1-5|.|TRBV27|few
TGTGCCAGCAGTTTATCGAGGACAGTTAATAGCAATCAGCCCCAGCATTTT
CASSLSRTVNSNQPQHF
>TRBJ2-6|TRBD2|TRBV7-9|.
TGTGCCAGCAGCTTCGGAGCGGGGGGGAGCTCTGGGGCCAACGTCCTGACTTTC
CASSFGAGGSSGANVLTF
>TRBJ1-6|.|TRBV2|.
TGTGCCAGCAGTTCCGGACGGAGAAATTCACCCCTCCACTTT
CASSSGRRNSPLHF
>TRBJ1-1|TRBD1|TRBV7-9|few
TGTGCCAGCATCATAACCGGGACAGGAGAAGCTTTCTTT
CASIITGTGEAFF
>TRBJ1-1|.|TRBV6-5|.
TGTGCCAGCAGTTACGGGCCGAACACTGAAGCTTTCTTT
CASSYGPNTEAFF